This passage covers 2 T cell receptor beta chains from one sample sequenced in a study of T cell repertoires in cytomegalovirus infection. No antigen has been assigned to these receptors. In TCRdb, the reads were re-called with MiXCR into one record per CDR3 protein. The table records about 500,000 distinct CDR3 sequences, around 35% of them present only once. Material: cultured PBMCs, obtained from culture after CMV antigen stimulation. These receptors were taken from a human donor in good health (CMV status not recorded). Some clones in this sample may be carry-over from other donors' samples.

The J gene is TRBJ1-3, the V gene TRBV10-3; D is uncertain. The V end was cut by 10 bases, the J end by 3 bases, with 16 bases between. The CDR3 has 14 amino acids. Germline values: CDR1 ENHRY, CDR2 SYGVKD. CDR3 sequence: CATLTDERGNTIYF. CDR3 sequence (DNA): TGTGCCACCCTAACGGACGAACGTGGAAACACCATATATTTT.

The chain employs TRBV25-1 and TRBJ2-3; 9 bases are shared with TRBD1. V was pared by 8 bases and J by 2 bases, with 2 bases of the junction left unmatched. Germline assignment: CDR1 MGHDK and CDR2 SYGVNS. The CDR3 runs to 13 residues. The CDR3, as DNA: TGTGCCAGCGGACAGGGGCCCACAGATACGCAGTATTTT. Translated, it gives CASGQGPTDTQYF. The full variable domain, in which reference TRBV25-1 and TRBJ2-3 provide the parts outside the CDR3, is EADIYQTPRYLVIGTGKKITLECSQTMGHDKMYWYQQDPGMELHLIHYSYGVNSTEKGDLSSESTVSRIRTEHFPLTLESARPSHTSQYLCASGQGPTDTQYFGPGTRLTVL.